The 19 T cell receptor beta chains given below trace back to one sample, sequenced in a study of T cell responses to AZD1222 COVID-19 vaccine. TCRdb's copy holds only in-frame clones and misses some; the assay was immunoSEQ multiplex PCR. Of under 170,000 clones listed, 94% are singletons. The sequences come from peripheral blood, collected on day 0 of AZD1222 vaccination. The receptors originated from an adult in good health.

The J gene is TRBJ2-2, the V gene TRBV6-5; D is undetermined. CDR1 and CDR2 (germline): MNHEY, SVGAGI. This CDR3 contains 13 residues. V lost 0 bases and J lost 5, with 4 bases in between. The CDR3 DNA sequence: TGTGCCAGCAGTTACTCTGGGACCGGGGAGCTGTTTTTT. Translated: CASSYSGTGELFF.

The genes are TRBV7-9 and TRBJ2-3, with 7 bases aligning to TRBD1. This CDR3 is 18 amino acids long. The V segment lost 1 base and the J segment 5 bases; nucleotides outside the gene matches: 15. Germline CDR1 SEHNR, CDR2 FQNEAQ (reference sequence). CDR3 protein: CASSLGYGPNRGLDTQYF. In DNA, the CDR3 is TGTGCCAGCAGCTTAGGTTACGGTCCTAACAGGGGATTAGATACGCAGTATTTT.

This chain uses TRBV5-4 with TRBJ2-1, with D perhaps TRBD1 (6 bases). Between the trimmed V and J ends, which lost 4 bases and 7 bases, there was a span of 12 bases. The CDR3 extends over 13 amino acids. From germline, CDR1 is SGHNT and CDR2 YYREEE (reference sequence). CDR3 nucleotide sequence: TGTGCCAGCAGCCATCATACAGGGAATGAGCAGTTCTTC. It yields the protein CASSHHTGNEQFF.

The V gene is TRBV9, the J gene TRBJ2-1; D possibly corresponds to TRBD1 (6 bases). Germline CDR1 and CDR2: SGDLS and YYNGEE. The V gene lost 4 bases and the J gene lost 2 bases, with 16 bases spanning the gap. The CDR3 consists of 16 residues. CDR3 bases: TGTGCCAGCAGCCCCCGGACAGAGGGACCCTACAATGAGCAGTTCTTC. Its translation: CASSPRTEGPYNEQFF. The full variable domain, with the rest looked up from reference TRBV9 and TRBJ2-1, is DSGVTQTPKHLITATGQRVTLRCSPRSGDLSVYWYQQSLDQGLQFLIQYYNGEERAKGNILERFSAQQFPDLHSELNLSSLELGDSALYFCASSPRTEGPYNEQFFGPGTRLTVL.

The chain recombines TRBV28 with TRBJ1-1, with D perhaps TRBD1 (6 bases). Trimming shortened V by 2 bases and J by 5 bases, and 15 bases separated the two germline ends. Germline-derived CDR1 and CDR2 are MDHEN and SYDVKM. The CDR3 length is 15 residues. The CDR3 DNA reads TGTGCCAGCAGTTTAGCGGATACAGGGCGAACTGAAGCTTTCTTT. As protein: CASSLADTGRTEAFF.

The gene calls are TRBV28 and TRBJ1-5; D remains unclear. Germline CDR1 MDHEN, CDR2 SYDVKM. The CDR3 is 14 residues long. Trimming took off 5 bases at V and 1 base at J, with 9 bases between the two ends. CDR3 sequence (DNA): TGTGCCAGCAGTAGGGCGGGGAGCAATCAGCCCCAGCATTTT. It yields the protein CASSRAGSNQPQHF.

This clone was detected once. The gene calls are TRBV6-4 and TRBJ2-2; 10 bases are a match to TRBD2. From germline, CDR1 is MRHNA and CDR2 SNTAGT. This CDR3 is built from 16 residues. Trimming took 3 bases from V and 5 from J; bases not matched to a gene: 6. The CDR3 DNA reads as TGTGCCAGCAGTGAACAAGCGGGAGGGTCGACCGGGGAGCTGTTTTTT. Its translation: CASSEQAGGSTGELFF.

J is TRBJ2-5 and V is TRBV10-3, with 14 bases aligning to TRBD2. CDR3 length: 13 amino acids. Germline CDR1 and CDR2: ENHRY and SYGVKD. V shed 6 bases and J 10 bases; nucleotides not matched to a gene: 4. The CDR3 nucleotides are TGTGCCATCAGCTGGACTAGCGGGGGGCTCCAGTACTTC. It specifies CAISWTSGGLQYF.

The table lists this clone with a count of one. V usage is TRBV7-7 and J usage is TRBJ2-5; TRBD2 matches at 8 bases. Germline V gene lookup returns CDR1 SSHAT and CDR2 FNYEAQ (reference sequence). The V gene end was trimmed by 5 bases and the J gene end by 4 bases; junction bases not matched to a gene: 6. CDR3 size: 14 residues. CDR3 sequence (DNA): TGTGCCAGCAGCACCGGGACTAGAGGAGAGACCCAGTACTTC. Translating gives CASSTGTRGETQYF.

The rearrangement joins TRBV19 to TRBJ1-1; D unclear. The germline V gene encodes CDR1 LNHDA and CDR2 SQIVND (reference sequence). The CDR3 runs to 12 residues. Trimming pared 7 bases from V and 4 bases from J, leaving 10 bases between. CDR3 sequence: CASKNGATEAFF. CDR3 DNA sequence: TGTGCCAGTAAAAATGGTGCCACTGAAGCTTTCTTT.

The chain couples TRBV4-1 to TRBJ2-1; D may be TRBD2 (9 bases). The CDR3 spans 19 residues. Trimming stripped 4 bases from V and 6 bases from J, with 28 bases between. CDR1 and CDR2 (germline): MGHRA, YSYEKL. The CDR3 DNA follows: TGCGCCAGCAGCCGCGGACAGGGTAGTAGCGGGAGTACTGGCAATGAGCAGTTCTTC. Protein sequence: CASSRGQGSSGSTGNEQFF.

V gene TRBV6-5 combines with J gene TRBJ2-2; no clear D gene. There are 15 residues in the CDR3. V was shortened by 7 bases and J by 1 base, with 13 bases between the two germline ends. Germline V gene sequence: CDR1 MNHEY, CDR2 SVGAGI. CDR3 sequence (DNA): TGTGCCAGCACCCTCCAATCGGTGAACACCGGGGAGCTGTTTTTT. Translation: CASTLQSVNTGELFF.

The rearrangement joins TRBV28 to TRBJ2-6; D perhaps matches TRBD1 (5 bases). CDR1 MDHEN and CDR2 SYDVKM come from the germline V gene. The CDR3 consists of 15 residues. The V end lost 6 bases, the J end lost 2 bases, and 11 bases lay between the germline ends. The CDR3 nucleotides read TGTGCCAGCAGGCTGGGGCCGGCTGGGGCCAACGTCCTGACTTTC. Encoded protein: CASRLGPAGANVLTF.

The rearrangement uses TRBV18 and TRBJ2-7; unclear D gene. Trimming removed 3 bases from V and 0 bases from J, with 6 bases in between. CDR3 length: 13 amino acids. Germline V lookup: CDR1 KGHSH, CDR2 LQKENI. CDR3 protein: CASSPGSSYEQYV. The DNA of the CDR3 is TGTGCCAGCTCACCGGGTAGCTCCTACGAGCAGTACGTC.

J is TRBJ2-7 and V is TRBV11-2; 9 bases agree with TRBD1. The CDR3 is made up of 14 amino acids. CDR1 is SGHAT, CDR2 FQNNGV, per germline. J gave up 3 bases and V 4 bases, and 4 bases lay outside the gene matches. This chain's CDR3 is CASSSGTGSYEQYV. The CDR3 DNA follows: TGTGCCAGCAGCTCGGGGACAGGGAGCTACGAGCAGTACGTC.

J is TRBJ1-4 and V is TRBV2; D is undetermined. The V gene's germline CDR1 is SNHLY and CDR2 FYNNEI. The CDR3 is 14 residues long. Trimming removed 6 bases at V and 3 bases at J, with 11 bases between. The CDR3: CASRRDNSNEKLFF. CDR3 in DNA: TGTGCCAGCAGACGCGACAACTCTAATGAAAAACTGTTTTTT.

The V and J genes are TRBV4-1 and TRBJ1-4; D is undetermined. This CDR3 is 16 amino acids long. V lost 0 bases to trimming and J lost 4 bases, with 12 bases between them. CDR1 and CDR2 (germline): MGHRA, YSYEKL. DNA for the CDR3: TGCGCCAGCAGCCAAGAATGGCGGGCTCTTAATGAAAAACTGTTTTTT. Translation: CASSQEWRALNEKLFF.

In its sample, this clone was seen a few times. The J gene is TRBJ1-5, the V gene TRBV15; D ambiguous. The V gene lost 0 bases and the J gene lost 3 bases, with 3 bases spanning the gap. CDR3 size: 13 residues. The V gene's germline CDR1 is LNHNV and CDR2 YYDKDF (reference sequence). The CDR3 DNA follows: TGTGCCACCAGCAGAGATGACAATCAGCCCCAGCATTTT. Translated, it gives CATSRDDNQPQHF.

The CDR3 region is CASSETPDRPGNYGYTF. The CDR3 DNA reads TGTGCCAGCAGTGAAACCCCCGACAGACCCGGGAACTATGGCTACACCTTC. The chain is built from TRBV6-1 and TRBJ1-2, with D perhaps matching TRBD1 (5 bases). The CDR3 covers 17 residues. CDR1 is MNHNS, CDR2 SASEGT, per germline. Trimming took off 2 bases at V and 2 bases at J, with 18 bases between the two ends.